This T cell receptor beta chain comes out of a study of OX40 agonist ivuxolimab in advanced cancers. Study at large: Melanoma, hepatocellular carcinoma, head and neck or renal cell cancer occurred in dose-escalation patients. Enrollees could have had prior anti-PD-1, anti-PD-L1 or anti-CTLA-4 therapy, which about 42% had received. Of mixed ages from about 23 to 79 and averaging 60 years, the group was about 80% male.

Germline-derived CDR1 and CDR2 are SGHDT and YYEEEE. V dropped 0 bases and J dropped 1; count of bases not matched to a gene: 7. The CDR3 loop spans 17 amino acids. Profiling relied on immunoSEQ multiplex PCR, and the TCRdb table lists in-frame clones only, not all of them. The repertoire has more than 60,000 clones, approximately 84% of them found once; the top ten carry about 4.5%. The chain links TRBV5-6 to TRBJ2-1; 7 bases are a match to TRBD1. The starting material was CD4+ or CD8+ T cells sorted from blood, obtained in a trial of the OX40 agonist ivuxolimab. This clonotype was sampled from an adult with an advanced solid tumor such as melanoma, head and neck, liver or kidney cancer. In DNA form, the CDR3 reads TGTGCCAGCAGCTTGGCCAATTACAGGGGATCCTACAATGAGCAGTTCTTC. Translated, it gives CASSLANYRGSYNEQFF.